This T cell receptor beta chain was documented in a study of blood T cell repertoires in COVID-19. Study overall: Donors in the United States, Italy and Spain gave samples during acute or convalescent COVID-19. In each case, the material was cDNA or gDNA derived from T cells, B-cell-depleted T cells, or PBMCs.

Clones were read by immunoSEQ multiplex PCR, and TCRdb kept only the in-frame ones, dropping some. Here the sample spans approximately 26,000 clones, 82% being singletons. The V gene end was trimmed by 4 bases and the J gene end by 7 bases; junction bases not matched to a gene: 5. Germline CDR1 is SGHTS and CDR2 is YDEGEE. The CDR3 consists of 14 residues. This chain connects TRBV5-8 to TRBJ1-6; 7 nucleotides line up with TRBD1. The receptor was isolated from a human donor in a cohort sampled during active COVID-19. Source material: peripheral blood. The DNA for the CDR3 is TGTGCCAGCAGCCGGGGACAGCAAAATTCACCCCTCCACTTT. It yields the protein CASSRGQQNSPLHF.